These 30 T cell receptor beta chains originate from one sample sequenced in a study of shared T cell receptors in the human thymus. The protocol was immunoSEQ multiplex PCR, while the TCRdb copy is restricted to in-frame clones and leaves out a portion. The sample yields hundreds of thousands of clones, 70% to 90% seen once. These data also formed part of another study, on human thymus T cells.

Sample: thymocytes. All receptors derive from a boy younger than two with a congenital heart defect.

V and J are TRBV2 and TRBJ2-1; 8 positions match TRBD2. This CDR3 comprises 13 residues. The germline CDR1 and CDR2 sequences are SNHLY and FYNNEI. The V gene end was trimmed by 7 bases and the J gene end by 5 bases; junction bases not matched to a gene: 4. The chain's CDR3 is CASNSGTDNEQFF. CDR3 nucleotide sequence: TGTGCCAGCAATAGCGGGACCGACAATGAGCAGTTCTTC.

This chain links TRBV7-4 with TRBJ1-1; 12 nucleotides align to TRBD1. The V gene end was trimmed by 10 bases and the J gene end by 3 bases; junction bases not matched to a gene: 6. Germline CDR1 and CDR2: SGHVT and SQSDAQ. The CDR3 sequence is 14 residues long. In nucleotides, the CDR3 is TGTGCCATCGGGACAGGGGGCCCACACACTGAAGCTTTCTTT. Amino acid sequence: CAIGTGGPHTEAFF.

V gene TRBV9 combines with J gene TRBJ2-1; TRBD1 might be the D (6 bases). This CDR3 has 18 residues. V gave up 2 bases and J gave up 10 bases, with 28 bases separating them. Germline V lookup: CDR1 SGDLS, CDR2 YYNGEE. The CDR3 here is CASSVASRKETDTGEQFF. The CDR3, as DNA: TGTGCCAGCAGCGTCGCCAGTCGTAAGGAAACGGACACAGGGGAGCAGTTCTTC.

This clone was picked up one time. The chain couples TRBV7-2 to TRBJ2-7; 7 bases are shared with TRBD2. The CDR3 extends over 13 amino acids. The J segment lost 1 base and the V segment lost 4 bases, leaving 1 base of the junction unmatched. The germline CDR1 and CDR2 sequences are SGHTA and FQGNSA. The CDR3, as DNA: TGTGCCAGCAGCTGGGACTATTCCTACGAGCAGTACTTC. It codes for CASSWDYSYEQYF.

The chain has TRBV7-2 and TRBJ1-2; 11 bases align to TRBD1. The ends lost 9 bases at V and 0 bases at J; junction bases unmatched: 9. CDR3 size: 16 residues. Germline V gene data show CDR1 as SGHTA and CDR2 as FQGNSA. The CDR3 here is CASTWDRGDPNYGYTF. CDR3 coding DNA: TGTGCCAGTACTTGGGACAGGGGGGACCCTAACTATGGCTACACCTTC.

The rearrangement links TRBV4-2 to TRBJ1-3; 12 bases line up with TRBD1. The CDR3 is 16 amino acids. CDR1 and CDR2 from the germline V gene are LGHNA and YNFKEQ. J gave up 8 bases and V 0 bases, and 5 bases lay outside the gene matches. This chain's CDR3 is CASSQDQGQGAHTIYF. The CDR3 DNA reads TGTGCCAGCAGCCAAGACCAGGGACAGGGGGCACACACCATATATTTT.

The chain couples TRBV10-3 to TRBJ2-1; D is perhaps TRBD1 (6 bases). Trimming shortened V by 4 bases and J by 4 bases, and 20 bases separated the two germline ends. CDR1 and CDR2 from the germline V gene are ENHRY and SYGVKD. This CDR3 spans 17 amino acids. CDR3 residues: CAISGQESGHQYNEQFF. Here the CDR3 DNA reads TGTGCCATCAGTGGTCAGGAATCGGGACATCAATACAATGAGCAGTTCTTC.

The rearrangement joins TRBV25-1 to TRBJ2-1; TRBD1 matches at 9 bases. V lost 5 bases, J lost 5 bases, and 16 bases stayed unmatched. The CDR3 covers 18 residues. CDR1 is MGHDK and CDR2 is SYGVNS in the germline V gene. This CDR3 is CASSPGTGTHSRHNEQFF. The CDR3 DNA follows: TGTGCCAGCAGTCCCGGGACAGGGACCCATTCTCGCCACAATGAGCAGTTCTTC.

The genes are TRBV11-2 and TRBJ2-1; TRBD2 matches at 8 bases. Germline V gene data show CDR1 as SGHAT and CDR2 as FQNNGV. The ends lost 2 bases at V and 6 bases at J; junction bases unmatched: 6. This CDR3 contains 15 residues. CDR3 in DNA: TGTGCCAGCAGCTTAAGACTAGCGCGGGGCAATGAGCAGTTCTTC. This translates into CASSLRLARGNEQFF.

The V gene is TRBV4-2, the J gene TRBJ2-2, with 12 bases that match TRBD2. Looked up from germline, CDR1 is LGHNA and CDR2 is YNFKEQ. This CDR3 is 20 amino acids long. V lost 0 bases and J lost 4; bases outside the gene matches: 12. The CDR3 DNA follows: TGTGCCAGCAGCCAAGATGGGTCTAGCGGGAGGGCCGGGGGCACCGGGGAGCTGTTTTTT. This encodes CASSQDGSSGRAGGTGELFF.

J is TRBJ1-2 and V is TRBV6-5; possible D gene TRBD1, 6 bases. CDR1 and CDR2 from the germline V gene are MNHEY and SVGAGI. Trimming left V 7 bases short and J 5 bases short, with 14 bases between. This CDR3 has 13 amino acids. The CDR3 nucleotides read TGTGCCAGCACCGTAGGACAGCTTTATGGCTACACCTTC. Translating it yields CASTVGQLYGYTF.

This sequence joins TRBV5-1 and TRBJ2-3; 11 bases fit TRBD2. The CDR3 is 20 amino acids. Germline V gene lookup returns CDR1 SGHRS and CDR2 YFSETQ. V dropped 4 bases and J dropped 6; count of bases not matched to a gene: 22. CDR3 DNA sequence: TGCGCCAGCAGCACAAGAGATTGGTGGGGGACTAGCGGAAAAGGGGATACGCAGTATTTT. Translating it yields CASSTRDWWGTSGKGDTQYF.

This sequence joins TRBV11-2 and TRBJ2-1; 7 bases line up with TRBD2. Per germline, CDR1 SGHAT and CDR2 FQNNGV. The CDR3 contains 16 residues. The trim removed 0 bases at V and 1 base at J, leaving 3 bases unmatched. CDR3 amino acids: CASSLEEGGSYNEQFF. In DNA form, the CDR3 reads TGTGCCAGCAGCTTAGAAGAGGGAGGGTCCTACAATGAGCAGTTCTTC. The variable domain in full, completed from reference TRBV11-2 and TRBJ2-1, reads EAGVAQSPRYKIIEKRQSVAFWCNPISGHATLYWYQQILGQGPKLLIQFQNNGVVDDSQLPKDRFSAERLKGVDSTLKIQPAKLEDSAVYLCASSLEEGGSYNEQFFGPGTRLTVL.

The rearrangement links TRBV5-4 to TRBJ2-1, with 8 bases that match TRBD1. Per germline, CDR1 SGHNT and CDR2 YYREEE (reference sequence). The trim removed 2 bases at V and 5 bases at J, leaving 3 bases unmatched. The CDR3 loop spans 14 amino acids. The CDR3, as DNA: TGTGCCAGCAGCTTCGGGACAGGCGACAATGAGCAGTTCTTC. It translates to CASSFGTGDNEQFF.

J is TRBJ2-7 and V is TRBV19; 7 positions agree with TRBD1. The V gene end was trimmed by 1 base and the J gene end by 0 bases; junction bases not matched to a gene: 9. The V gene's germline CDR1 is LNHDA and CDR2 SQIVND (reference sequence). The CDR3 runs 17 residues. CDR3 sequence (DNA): TGTGCCAGTAGTATAGGGAACACACAGGGGTCCTCCTACGAGCAGTACTTC. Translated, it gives CASSIGNTQGSSYEQYF.

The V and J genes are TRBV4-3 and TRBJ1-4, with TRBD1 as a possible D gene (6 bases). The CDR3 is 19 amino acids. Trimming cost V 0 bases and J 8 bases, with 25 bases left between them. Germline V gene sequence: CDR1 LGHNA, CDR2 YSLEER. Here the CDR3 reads CASSQDPRGGTPEEEKLFF. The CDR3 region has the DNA TGCGCCAGCAGCCAAGATCCTCGGGGAGGGACACCTGAGGAGGAAAAACTGTTTTTT.

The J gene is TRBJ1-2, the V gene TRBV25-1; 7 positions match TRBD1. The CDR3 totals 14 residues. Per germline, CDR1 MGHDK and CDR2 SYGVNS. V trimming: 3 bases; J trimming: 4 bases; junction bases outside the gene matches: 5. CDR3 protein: CASSDSTGVYGYTF. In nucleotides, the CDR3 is TGTGCCAGCAGTGACTCTACAGGGGTCTATGGCTACACCTTC.

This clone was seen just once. CDR3 loop: CASSDRSSGGYEQYF. CDR3 nucleotide sequence: TGTGCCAGCAGTGACCGTTCTAGCGGAGGCTACGAGCAGTACTTC. This chain uses TRBV6-1 with TRBJ2-7; 7 bases line up with TRBD2. V was clipped by 3 bases and J by 3 bases; unmatched bases: 8. The CDR3 covers 15 residues. Germline CDR1 and CDR2: MNHNS and SASEGT.

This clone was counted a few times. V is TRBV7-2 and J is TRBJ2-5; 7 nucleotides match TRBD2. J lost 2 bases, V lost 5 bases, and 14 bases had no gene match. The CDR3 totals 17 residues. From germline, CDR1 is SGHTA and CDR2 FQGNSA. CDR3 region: CASSTEGLPEAQETQYF. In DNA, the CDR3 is TGTGCCAGCAGCACCGAGGGACTACCCGAGGCGCAAGAGACCCAGTACTTC.

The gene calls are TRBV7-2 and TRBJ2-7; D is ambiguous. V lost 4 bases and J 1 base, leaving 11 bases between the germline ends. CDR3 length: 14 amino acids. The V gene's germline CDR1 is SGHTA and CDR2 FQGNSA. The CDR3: CASSSLRLSYEQYF. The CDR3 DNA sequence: TGTGCCAGCAGCTCCCTGCGGCTTTCCTACGAGCAGTACTTC.

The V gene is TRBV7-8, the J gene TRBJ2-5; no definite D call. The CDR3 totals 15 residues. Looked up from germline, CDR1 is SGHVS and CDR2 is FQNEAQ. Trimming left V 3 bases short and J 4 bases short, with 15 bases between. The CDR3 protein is CASSLLARGRETQYF. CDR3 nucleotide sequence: TGTGCCAGCAGCTTGCTGGCCCGCGGAAGAGAGACCCAGTACTTC.

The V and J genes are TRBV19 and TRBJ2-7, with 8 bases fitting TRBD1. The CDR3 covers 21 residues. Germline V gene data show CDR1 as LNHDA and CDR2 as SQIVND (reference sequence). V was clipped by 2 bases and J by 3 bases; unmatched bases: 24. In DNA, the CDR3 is TGTGCCAGTAGTATACATGGAGATAGGGTCGGGCCGACAGGGGAGGACTACGAGCAGTACTTC. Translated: CASSIHGDRVGPTGEDYEQYF.

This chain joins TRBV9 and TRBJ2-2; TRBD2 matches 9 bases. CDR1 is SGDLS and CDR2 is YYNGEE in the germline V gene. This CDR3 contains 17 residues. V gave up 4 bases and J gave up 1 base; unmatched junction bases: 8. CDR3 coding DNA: TGTGCCAGCAGCCCTACCCGACTAGCGGAGAACACCGGGGAGCTGTTTTTT. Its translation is CASSPTRLAENTGELFF.

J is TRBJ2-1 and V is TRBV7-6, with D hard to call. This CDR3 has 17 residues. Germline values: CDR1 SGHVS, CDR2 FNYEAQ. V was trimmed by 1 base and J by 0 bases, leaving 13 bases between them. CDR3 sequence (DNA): TGTGCCAGCAGCTTAGAATCCGGTCCGAGCTCCTACAATGAGCAGTTCTTC. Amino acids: CASSLESGPSSYNEQFF. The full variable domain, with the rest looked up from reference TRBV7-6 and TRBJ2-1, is GAGVSQSPRYKVTKRGQDVALRCDPISGHVSLYWYRQALGQGPEFLTYFNYEAQQDKSGLPNDRFSAERPEGSISTLTIQRTEQRDSAMYRCASSLESGPSSYNEQFFGPGTRLTVL.

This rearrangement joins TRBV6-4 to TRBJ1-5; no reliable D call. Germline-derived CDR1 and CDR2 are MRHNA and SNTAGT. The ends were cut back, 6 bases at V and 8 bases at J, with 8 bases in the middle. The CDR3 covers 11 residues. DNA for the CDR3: TGTGCCAGCAGGGGCCAGGAGCCCCAGCATTTT. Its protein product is CASRGQEPQHF.

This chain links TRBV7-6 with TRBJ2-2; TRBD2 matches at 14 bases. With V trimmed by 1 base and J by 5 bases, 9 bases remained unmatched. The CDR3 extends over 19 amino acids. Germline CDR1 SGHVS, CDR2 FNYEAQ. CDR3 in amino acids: CASSLDRGLAGEGTGELFF. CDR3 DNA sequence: TGTGCCAGCAGCTTAGATCGGGGACTAGCGGGAGAGGGGACCGGGGAGCTGTTTTTT. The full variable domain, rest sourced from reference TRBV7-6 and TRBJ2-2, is GAGVSQSPRYKVTKRGQDVALRCDPISGHVSLYWYRQALGQGPEFLTYFNYEAQQDKSGLPNDRFSAERPEGSISTLTIQRTEQRDSAMYRCASSLDRGLAGEGTGELFFGEGSRLTVL.

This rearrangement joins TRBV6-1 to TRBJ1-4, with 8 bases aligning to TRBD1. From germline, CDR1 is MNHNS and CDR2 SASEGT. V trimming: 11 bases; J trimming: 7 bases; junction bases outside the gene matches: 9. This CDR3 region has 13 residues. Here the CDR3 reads CARYRGGSEKLFF. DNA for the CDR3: TGTGCCCGCTACAGGGGGGGTAGTGAAAAACTGTTTTTT.

CDR3 DNA: TGTGCCAGCAGCCCTTTCCTCGACAGGGTGAATCAGCCCCAGCATTTT. It is translated as CASSPFLDRVNQPQHF. V and J are TRBV28 and TRBJ1-5, with TRBD1 identical over 7 bases. J was trimmed by 4 bases and V by 6 bases; bases with no gene match: 12. CDR3 length equals 16 residues. CDR1 and CDR2 from the germline V gene are MDHEN and SYDVKM. The full variable domain, rest sourced from reference TRBV28 and TRBJ1-5, is DVKVTQSSRYLVKRTGEKVFLECVQDMDHENMFWYRQDPGLGLRLIYFSYDVKMKEKGDIPEGYSVSREKKERFSLILESASTNQTSMYLCASSPFLDRVNQPQHFGDGTRLSIL.

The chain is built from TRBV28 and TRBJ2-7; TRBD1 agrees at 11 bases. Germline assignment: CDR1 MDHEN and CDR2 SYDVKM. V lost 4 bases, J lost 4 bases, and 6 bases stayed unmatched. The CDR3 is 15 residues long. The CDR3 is CASSSDRGPSYEQYF. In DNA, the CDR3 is TGTGCCAGCAGTTCGGACAGGGGGCCCTCTTACGAGCAGTACTTC.

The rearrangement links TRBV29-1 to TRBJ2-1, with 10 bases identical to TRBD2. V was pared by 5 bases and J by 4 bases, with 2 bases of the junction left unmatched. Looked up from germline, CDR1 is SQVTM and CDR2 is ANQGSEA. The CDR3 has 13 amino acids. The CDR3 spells CSVISGRYNEQFF. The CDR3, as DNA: TGCAGCGTTATTAGCGGGAGGTACAATGAGCAGTTCTTC.